This T cell receptor (beta chain) was profiled in a study of Graves' ophthalmopathy and Graves' hyperthyroidism. This clonotype was counted between two and nine times. Its antigen is not known. Germline lookup yields CDR1 SEHNR and CDR2 FQNEAQ (reference sequence). V was shortened by 6 bases and J by 3 bases, with 22 bases between the two germline ends. The CDR3 has 17 amino acids. Patients in the hyperthyroidism group, adults aged 18 to 65, were newly diagnosed, under 2 months' duration. Study conclusions and caveats: The study's model predicted ophthalmopathy progression at approximately 70% sensitivity and 72% to 85% specificity. Detected in blood as well were most expanded thyroid clonotypes with frequency above 0.001.

Researchers took RNA transcripts and amplified TCR beta CDR3 regions from them. HTBI primers primed a first-round RT-PCR, and a second-round multiplex PCR followed. Each CDR3 protein gets one entry after TCRdb re-called the multiplex PCR reads with MiXCR. The sample contains almost 40,000 distinct CDR3 sequences, approximately 53% of which appear only once. The receptor was derived from an adult woman with stable Graves' hyperthyroidism. Sequences were obtained from peripheral blood. The chain links TRBV7-9 to TRBJ2-3; tentatively, D is TRBD2 (6 bases). CDR3 DNA: TGTGCCAGCAGAAGACACGAAGCGGCGGGGCCAACAGATACGCAGTATTTT. Its translation is CASRRHEAAGPTDTQYF.